This record concerns one TCR beta chain sequence. What it recognizes is unknown. One end of the junction does not line up with germline, which may come from a read error. Generated by immunoSEQ multiplex PCR, the TCRdb table keeps only in-frame clones and is missing some. This table holds roughly 100,000 clones, roughly nine tenths found once. The data were taken from a study of cytomegalovirus exposure and HLA in healthy donors. About the study: The platform used for the approximately 130 validation repertoires matched that of the 650 to 750 first-cohort repertoires, a later analysis reported. Findings and limits, study-wide: Rare sequences made up most TCRs, while some public TCRs were found in many donors. It was found in a later analysis that first-cohort TCR clusters tended to co-occur in the 100 to 150 validation repertoires.

Germline loops: CDR1 SGHNT, CDR2 YYREEE (reference sequence). The CDR3 sequence is 17 residues long. The chain carries TRBV5-4 and TRBJ2-3, with TRBD2 matching over 10 bases. Sequencing used PBMCs. The sequence was obtained from a young woman in good health and CMV-seropositive. The CDR3 DNA reads TGTGCCAGCACCTTGAGTAGCGGGGGGTCACTCACAGATACGCAGTATTTT. Residues: CASTLSSGGSLTDTQYF.